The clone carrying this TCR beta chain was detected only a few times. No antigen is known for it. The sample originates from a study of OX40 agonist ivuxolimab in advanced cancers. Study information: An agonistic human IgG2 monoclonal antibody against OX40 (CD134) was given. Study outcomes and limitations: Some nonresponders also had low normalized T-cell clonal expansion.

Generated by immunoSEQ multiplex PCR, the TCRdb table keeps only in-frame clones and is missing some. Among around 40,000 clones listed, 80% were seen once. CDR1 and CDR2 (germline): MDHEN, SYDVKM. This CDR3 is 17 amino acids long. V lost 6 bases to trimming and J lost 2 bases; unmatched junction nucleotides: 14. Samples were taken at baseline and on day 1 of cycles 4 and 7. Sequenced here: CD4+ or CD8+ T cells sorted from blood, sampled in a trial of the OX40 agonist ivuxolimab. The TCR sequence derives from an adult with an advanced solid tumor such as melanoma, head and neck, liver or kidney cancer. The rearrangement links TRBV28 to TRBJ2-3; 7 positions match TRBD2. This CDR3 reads CASSQYVWRGTTDTQYF. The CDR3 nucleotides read TGTGCCAGCAGCCAATACGTCTGGCGGGGGACCACAGATACGCAGTATTTT.